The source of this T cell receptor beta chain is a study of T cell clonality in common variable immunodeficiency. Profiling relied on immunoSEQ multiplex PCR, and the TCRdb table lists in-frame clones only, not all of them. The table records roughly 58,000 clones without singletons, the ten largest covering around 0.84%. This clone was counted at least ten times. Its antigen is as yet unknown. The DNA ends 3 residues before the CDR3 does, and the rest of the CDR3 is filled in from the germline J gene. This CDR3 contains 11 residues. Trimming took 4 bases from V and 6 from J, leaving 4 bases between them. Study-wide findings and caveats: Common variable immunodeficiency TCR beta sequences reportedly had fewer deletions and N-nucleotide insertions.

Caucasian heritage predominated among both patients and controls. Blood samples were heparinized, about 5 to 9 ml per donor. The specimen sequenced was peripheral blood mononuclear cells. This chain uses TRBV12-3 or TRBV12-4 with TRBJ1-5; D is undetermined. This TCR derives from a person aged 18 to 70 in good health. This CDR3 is CASSSGQPQHF. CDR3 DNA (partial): TGTGCCAGCAGTTCGGGTCAGCCC.